These 17 T cell receptor beta chains originate from one sample sequenced in a study of CD8 T cells in Susac syndrome. Random-hexamer reverse transcription was applied to about 0.5 to 1 ug RNA. Using its own MiXCR run on the immunoSEQ multiplex PCR reads, TCRdb lists one record per CDR3 protein. This sample carries more than 120,000 distinct CDR3 sequences, approximately 94% of them seen once, and the ten largest clones take about 0.076%. Sample: CD4+ T cells from PBMCs. The receptors derive from a human donor in good health.

V and J are TRBV20-1 and TRBJ1-2; tentatively, D is TRBD1 (5 bases). Germline V gives CDR1 DFQATT, CDR2 SNEGSKA (reference sequence). The V end was cut by 4 bases, the J end by 4 bases, with 10 bases between. This CDR3 spans 12 amino acids. CDR3 loop: CSATGRLYGYTF. CDR3 DNA: TGCAGTGCTACGGGACGGCTCTATGGCTACACCTTC.

The J gene is TRBJ2-3, the V gene TRBV4-2, with D tentatively TRBD2 (6 bases). The germline CDR1 and CDR2 sequences are LGHNA and YNFKEQ. V was trimmed by 0 bases and J by 9 bases, leaving 19 bases between them. This CDR3 is built from 16 residues. CDR3 sequence reads: CASSQDPGLRAETQYF. The CDR3 DNA is TGTGCCAGCAGCCAAGACCCGGGACTCCGGGCTGAAACGCAGTATTTT.

The CDR3 DNA sequence: TGTGCCAGCAGCGAACAGGGGACAGAGACCCAGTACTTC. It is translated as CASSEQGTETQYF. This chain uses TRBV9 with TRBJ2-5, with 7 nucleotides matching TRBD1. V gave up 3 bases and J gave up 4 bases; unmatched junction bases: 3. The CDR3 loop spans 13 amino acids. Per germline, CDR1 SGDLS and CDR2 YYNGEE.

The rearrangement uses TRBV20-1 and TRBJ1-2, with a possible D match to TRBD1 (5 bases). The CDR3 has 13 amino acids. Germline V gives CDR1 DFQATT, CDR2 SNEGSKA (reference sequence). V lost 4 bases and J lost 1, with 10 bases in between. CDR3: CSAIPGSNYGYTF. CDR3 DNA sequence: TGCAGTGCTATCCCAGGGAGTAACTATGGCTACACCTTC.

This clonotype was observed once. V and J are TRBV20-1 and TRBJ2-7, with no clear D. Germline V gene sequence: CDR1 DFQATT, CDR2 SNEGSKA (reference sequence). The CDR3 length is 8 residues. CDR3 coding DNA: TGCAGCCCTGGGGAGCAGTACTTC. It codes for CSPGEQYF.

V is TRBV11-2 and J is TRBJ1-2; D unresolved. Germline V gives CDR1 SGHAT, CDR2 FQNNGV. CDR3 length: 12 amino acids. The V end lost 10 bases, the J end lost 7 bases, and 16 bases lay between the germline ends. The CDR3 DNA reads as TGTGCCACCTCCCGGGCATCAGGTGGCTACACCTTC. Translation gives CATSRASGGYTF.

For this clonotype: One end of the junction fails to match germline, which may point to a read error. The genes are TRBV5-1 and TRBJ2-7; D unresolved. Germline V CDR1 and CDR2: SGHRS, YFSETQ. The CDR3 runs 15 residues. The DNA for the CDR3 is TGCGCCAGCAGTTTGGCAGGCGTCCCCCGCTACGAGCAGTACTTC. It specifies CASSLAGVPRYEQYF.

The chain couples TRBV20-1 to TRBJ2-7, with 8 bases identical to TRBD1. Germline V gene lookup returns CDR1 DFQATT and CDR2 SNEGSKA (reference sequence). This CDR3 region has 13 residues. The CDR3 here is CSARQGTAYEQYF. CDR3 nucleotide sequence: TGCAGCGCCAGACAGGGGACAGCCTACGAGCAGTACTTC.

The V and J genes are TRBV3-1 and TRBJ2-3; possibly TRBD2 for D (5 bases). In germline, CDR1 is LGHDT, CDR2 YNNKEL (reference sequence). V was trimmed by 8 bases and J by 0 bases, leaving 21 bases between them. This CDR3 region has 17 residues. CDR3 in DNA: TGTGCCAGCGGAAGGCAAAGAAGCTGGACTAGCACAGATACGCAGTATTTT. Its translation is CASGRQRSWTSTDTQYF.

The V call is TRBV10-3, the J call TRBJ1-1; D uncertain. V lost 11 bases and J 0 bases, leaving 10 bases between the germline ends. This CDR3 contains 12 residues. Germline V gives CDR1 ENHRY, CDR2 SYGVKD. The CDR3 nucleotides are TGTGCCTCCGGGCGGTTGAACACTGAAGCTTTCTTT. Encoded protein: CASGRLNTEAFF.

In its sample, this clonotype was seen once. V usage is TRBV7-9 and J usage is TRBJ1-2, with D possibly TRBD1 on 6 matching bases. This CDR3 spans 15 amino acids. Germline loops: CDR1 SEHNR, CDR2 FQNEAQ (reference sequence). The V gene lost 5 bases and the J gene lost 6 bases, with 19 bases spanning the gap. The CDR3 DNA reads TGTGCCAGCAGCACCCGGGACATCTCGGGTCATGGCTACACCTTC. Translated, it gives CASSTRDISGHGYTF. The entire variable domain, with the rest obtained from reference TRBV7-9 and TRBJ1-2, is as follows: DTGVSQNPRHKITKRGQNVTFRCDPISEHNRLYWYRQTLGQGPEFLTYFQNEAQLEKSRLLSDRFSAERPKGSFSTLEIQRTEQGDSAMYLCASSTRDISGHGYTFGSGTRLTVV.

V is TRBV2 and J is TRBJ1-5, with TRBD1 identical over 8 bases. The CDR3 consists of 14 residues. In germline, CDR1 is SNHLY, CDR2 FYNNEI. The V segment lost 6 bases and the J segment 6 bases; nucleotides outside the gene matches: 7. The CDR3 coding sequence is TGTGCCAGCAGCCCCGGACAGGGAGCTCAGCCCCAGCATTTT. It codes for CASSPGQGAQPQHF.

The V and J genes are TRBV19 and TRBJ2-7, with D possibly TRBD1 on 5 matching bases. The CDR3 is 14 amino acids. Trimming removed 3 bases from V and 7 bases from J, with 16 bases in between. From germline, CDR1 is LNHDA and CDR2 SQIVND (reference sequence). CDR3 sequence reads: CASSIRSREGEQYF. The CDR3 DNA follows: TGTGCCAGTAGTATTCGTTCCAGGGAAGGGGAGCAGTACTTC.

The chain couples TRBV6-6 to TRBJ1-4; D is undetermined. The CDR3 has 14 residues. Deletions cut 5 bases from V and 4 bases from J, with 11 bases between. CDR1 and CDR2 from the germline V gene are MNHNY and SVGAGI (reference sequence). The CDR3 is CASSPPGFNEKLFF. The CDR3 DNA sequence: TGTGCCAGCAGTCCCCCGGGGTTTAATGAAAAACTGTTTTTT.

The CDR3 DNA follows: TGTGCCAGCAGCCGTACCTGGCCCCTCTATGGCTACACCTTC. Translating it yields CASSRTWPLYGYTF. The rearrangement joins TRBV9 to TRBJ1-2, with D unclear. The germline CDR1 and CDR2 sequences are SGDLS and YYNGEE. CDR3 length: 14 amino acids. V lost 4 bases, J lost 4 bases, and 14 bases lay in between. Looking up the rest from reference TRBV9 and TRBJ1-2 gives the full variable domain: DSGVTQTPKHLITATGQRVTLRCSPRSGDLSVYWYQQSLDQGLQFLIQYYNGEERAKGNILERFSAQQFPDLHSELNLSSLELGDSALYFCASSRTWPLYGYTFGSGTRLTVV.

V is TRBV20-1 and J is TRBJ2-3; 8 nucleotides match TRBD2. The CDR3 sequence is 16 residues long. Germline V lookup: CDR1 DFQATT, CDR2 SNEGSKA (reference sequence). After removal of 3 bases from V and 2 bases from J, the junction contained 10 bases not matched to a gene. This CDR3 reads CSASSLAGLLTDTQYF. In nucleotides, the CDR3 is TGCAGTGCTAGCTCTCTAGCGGGCCTACTCACAGATACGCAGTATTTT.

The chain uses TRBV7-2 and TRBJ1-4; unclear D gene. The CDR3 is 13 amino acids. CDR1 SGHTA and CDR2 FQGNSA come from the germline V gene. Trimming removed 4 bases at V and 8 bases at J, with 11 bases between. For the CDR3, the DNA is TGTGCCAGCAGCTCCCGACGGACCGAAAAACTGTTTTTT. This translates into CASSSRRTEKLFF.